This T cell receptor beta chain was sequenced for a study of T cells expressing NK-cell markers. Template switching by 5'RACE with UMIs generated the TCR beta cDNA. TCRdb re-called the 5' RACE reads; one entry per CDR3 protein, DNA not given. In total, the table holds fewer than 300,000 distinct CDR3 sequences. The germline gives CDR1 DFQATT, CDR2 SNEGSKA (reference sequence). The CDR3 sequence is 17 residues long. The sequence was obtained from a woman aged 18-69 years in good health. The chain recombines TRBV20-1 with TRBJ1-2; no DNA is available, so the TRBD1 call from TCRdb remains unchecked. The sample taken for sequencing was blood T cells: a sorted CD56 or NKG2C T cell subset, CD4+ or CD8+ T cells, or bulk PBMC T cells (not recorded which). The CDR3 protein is CSAPNSRDRITNYGYTF.